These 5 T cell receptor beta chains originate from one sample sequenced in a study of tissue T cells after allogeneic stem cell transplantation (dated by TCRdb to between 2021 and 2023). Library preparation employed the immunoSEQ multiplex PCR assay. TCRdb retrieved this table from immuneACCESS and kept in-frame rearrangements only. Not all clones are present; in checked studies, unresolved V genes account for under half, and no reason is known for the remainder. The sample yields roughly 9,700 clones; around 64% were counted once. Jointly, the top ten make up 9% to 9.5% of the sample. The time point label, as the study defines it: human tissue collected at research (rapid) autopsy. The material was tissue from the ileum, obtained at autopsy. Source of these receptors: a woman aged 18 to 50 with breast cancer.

The CDR3 bases are TGTGCCAGCAGCTTGAAACTAGCGGGGGCCCAGCAGTACTTC. Encoded protein: CASSLKLAGAQQYF. The chain combines TRBV5-4 with TRBJ2-7, with TRBD2 identical over 11 bases. The CDR3 length is 14 residues. V was pared by 1 base and J by 8 bases, with 5 bases of the junction left unmatched. Germline V gene data show CDR1 as SGHNT and CDR2 as YYREEE (reference sequence).

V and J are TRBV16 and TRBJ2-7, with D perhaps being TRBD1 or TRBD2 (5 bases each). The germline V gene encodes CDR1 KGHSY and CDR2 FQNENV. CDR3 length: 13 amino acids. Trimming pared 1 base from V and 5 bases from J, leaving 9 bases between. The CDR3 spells CASSQLRGDEQYF. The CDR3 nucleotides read TGTGCCAGCAGCCAATTAAGAGGGGACGAGCAGTACTTC.

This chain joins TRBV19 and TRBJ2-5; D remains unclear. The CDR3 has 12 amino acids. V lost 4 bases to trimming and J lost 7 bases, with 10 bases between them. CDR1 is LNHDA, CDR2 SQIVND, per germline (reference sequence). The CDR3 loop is CASSTTPGTQYF. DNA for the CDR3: TGTGCCAGTAGTACTACCCCGGGGACCCAGTACTTC.

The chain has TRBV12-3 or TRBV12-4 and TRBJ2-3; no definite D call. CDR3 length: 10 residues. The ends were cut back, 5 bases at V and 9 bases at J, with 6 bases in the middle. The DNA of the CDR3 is TGTGCCAGCAGTGAAGGGACGCAGTATTTT. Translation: CASSEGTQYF.

The CDR3 nucleotides are TGTGCCAGCAGACGGACTAGCGGGAGTGTTGAGCAGTTCTTC. This gives the protein CASRRTSGSVEQFF. The chain employs TRBV6-6 and TRBJ2-1; 13 bases map to TRBD2. The V gene end was trimmed by 6 bases and the J gene end by 9 bases; junction bases not matched to a gene: 5. CDR1 MNHNY and CDR2 SVGAGI come from the germline V gene (reference sequence). The CDR3 contains 14 residues.